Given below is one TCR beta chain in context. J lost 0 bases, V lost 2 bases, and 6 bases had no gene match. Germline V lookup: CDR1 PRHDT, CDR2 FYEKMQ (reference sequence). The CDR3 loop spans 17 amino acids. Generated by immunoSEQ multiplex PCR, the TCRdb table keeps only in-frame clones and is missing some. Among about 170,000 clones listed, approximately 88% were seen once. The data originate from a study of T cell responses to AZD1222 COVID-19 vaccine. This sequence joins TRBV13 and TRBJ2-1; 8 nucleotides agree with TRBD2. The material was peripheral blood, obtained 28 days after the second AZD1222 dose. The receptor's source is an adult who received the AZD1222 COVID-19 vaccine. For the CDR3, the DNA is TGTGCCAGCAGCTTAAGCGGGAGCGGGAACTCCTACAATGAGCAGTTCTTC. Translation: CASSLSGSGNSYNEQFF.